The TCR beta chain under discussion was sequenced for a study of blood T cell repertoires in COVID-19. Across the whole study: PBMCs, B-cell-depleted T cells, or T cells were the source of the cDNA or gDNA that made up the material.

Germline V gene data show CDR1 as LNHDA and CDR2 as SQIVND (reference sequence). Between the trimmed V and J ends, which lost 5 bases and 1 base, there was a span of 14 bases. This CDR3 is built from 15 residues. This study enrolled people aged roughly 18 to 89 from around 25 US geographic areas. In the source study's methods: From reference gene primer amplification, estimates of nucleated cell counts were derived. Here immunoSEQ multiplex PCR was the method, and the copy in TCRdb shows in-frame clones only, minus some. D and trimming come from the DNA, and the V and J calls and clone size come from that table. The sample yields around 280,000 clones, approximately 88% seen once.

This sequence joins TRBV19 and TRBJ2-5; D uncertain. The clonotype originates from a woman in her 40s who had recovered from COVID-19. The sequencing input was PBMCs or T cells enriched from blood (not recorded which). CDR3 amino acids: CASSPSSASQETQYF. The CDR3, as DNA: TGTGCCAGTAGTCCCTCCTCTGCGTCCCAAGAGACCCAGTACTTC.